This T cell receptor beta chain was observed in a study of OX40 agonist ivuxolimab in advanced cancers. Study overall: Two patients with cutaneous melanoma and one with hepatocellular carcinoma, three in total, showed partial responses. Study results and limitations: Both CD4+ and CD8+ T cell populations in blood had undergone clonal expansion by week 6 at 0.1 to 3.0 mg/kg.

Using immunoSEQ multiplex PCR, the repertoire was profiled, and TCRdb retains in-frame clones only, with some absent. The table shows about 60,000 clones, with roughly 80% occurring only once. As for this clone: Its antigen is still unknown.

This CDR3 region has 15 residues. The trim removed 4 bases at V and 3 bases at J, leaving 3 bases unmatched. In germline, CDR1 is SGHRS, CDR2 YFSETQ. This clonotype originated in an adult with an advanced solid tumor such as melanoma, head and neck, liver or kidney cancer. The sample in question was CD4+ or CD8+ T cells sorted from blood, obtained in a trial of the OX40 agonist ivuxolimab. This sequence joins TRBV5-1 and TRBJ2-1; 11 bases align to TRBD2. The chain's CDR3 is CASSQGLAVYNEQFF. The CDR3 region has the DNA TGCGCCAGCAGCCAGGGACTAGCGGTCTACAATGAGCAGTTCTTC.